The 10 T cell receptor beta chains presented below share a single source sample, sequenced in a study of T-cell memory formation after mild COVID-19. TCRdb re-derived calls from the 5' RACE reads in MiXCR, one entry per CDR3 protein. The repertoire consists of hundreds of thousands of distinct CDR3 sequences, with about 22% occurring once and the leading ten covering 8.4%. The source material was PBMCs or a T cell subset sorted from them (not recorded which). All receptors derive from an adult woman who had mild COVID-19 (a few samples of this study predate the infection). Cell type and time point are not known.

The chain is built from TRBV7-7 and TRBJ2-1; no clear D. The V gene lost 5 bases and the J gene lost 10 bases, with 15 bases spanning the gap. Germline V gives CDR1 SSHAT, CDR2 FNYEAQ (reference sequence). This CDR3 is 13 amino acids long. Here the CDR3 DNA reads TGTGCCAGCAGCCCCCCAGAGGCGGTGGAGCAGTTCTTC. Protein sequence: CASSPPEAVEQFF.

The table lists this clonotype with a few counts. The rearrangement uses TRBV20-1 and TRBJ2-1; TRBD2 aligns across 11 bases. Germline V gene sequence: CDR1 DFQATT, CDR2 SNEGSKA (reference sequence). Unmatched junction bases numbered 2, after V lost 1 base and J lost 15 bases. This CDR3 is built from 11 residues. The CDR3 DNA reads as TGCAGTGCTAGAGGACTAGCGGGGTGGTTCTTC. Encoded protein: CSARGLAGWFF.

The chain joins TRBV7-9 to TRBJ2-5; weak D call: TRBD1 (6 bases). CDR1 SEHNR and CDR2 FQNEAQ come from the germline V gene (reference sequence). V gave up 10 bases and J gave up 5 bases, with 20 bases separating them. The CDR3 sequence is 14 residues long. CDR3 sequence (DNA): TGTGCCACCGGCTCCTCAGGGGTTAGCGAGACCCAGTACTTC. Its translation: CATGSSGVSETQYF.

This clonotype came up a few times. The rearrangement links TRBV7-2 to TRBJ2-2; 7 bases are shared with TRBD1. CDR1 and CDR2 (germline): SGHTA, FQGNSA. The CDR3 has 14 amino acids. J gave up 8 bases and V 5 bases, and 8 bases lay outside the gene matches. CDR3 nucleotide sequence: TGTGCCAGCAGCGCGGCGAGGGGGCGGGGGGAGCTGTTTTTT. The encoded protein is CASSAARGRGELFF.

In this sample, this clonotype turned up many times. The V call is TRBV5-5, the J call TRBJ1-4; D is unresolved. V lost 4 bases and J lost 0, with 16 bases in between. The CDR3 length is 17 residues. CDR1 and CDR2 (germline): SGHKS, YYEKEE (reference sequence). CDR3 protein: CASSPTLSRATNEKLFF. CDR3 bases: TGTGCCAGCAGCCCGACTCTTTCACGAGCAACTAATGAAAAACTGTTTTTT. The variable domain in full, with the rest retrieved from reference TRBV5-5 and TRBJ1-4, is DAGVTQSPTHLIKTRGQQVTLRCSPISGHKSVSWYQQVLGQGPQFIFQYYEKEERGRGNFPDRFSARQFPNYSSELNVNALLLGDSALYLCASSPTLSRATNEKLFFGSGTQLSVL.

This clonotype was observed a handful of times. The chain has TRBV7-9 and TRBJ2-2; TRBD1 is a possible D gene (5 bases). The V and J ends lost 5 bases and 1 base respectively, with 8 bases between them. The CDR3 has 14 amino acids. CDR1 is SEHNR and CDR2 is FQNEAQ in the germline V gene (reference sequence). CDR3 DNA sequence: TGTGCCAGCAGCCGTCAGGGGAACACCGGGGAGCTGTTTTTT. Encoded protein: CASSRQGNTGELFF.

The genes are TRBV7-9 and TRBJ2-3; tentatively, D is TRBD2 (5 bases). The CDR3 length is 20 residues. Germline values: CDR1 SEHNR, CDR2 FQNEAQ (reference sequence). Trimming removed 3 bases from V and 3 bases from J, with 28 bases in between. The CDR3 bases are TGTGCCAGCAGCTTTTCCTTAAGGAGGACTCTTCCGACGGGGACAGATACGCAGTATTTT. It is translated as CASSFSLRRTLPTGTDTQYF.

This clonotype was seen a few times. The chain has TRBV20-1 and TRBJ2-7; D call uncertain. V lost 3 bases, J lost 5 bases, and 5 bases lay in between. In germline, CDR1 is DFQATT, CDR2 SNEGSKA (reference sequence). The CDR3 spans 10 residues. The CDR3: CSASLHEQYF. The CDR3 DNA reads as TGCAGTGCTAGTCTCCACGAGCAGTACTTC.

This clonotype has a handful of counts. The chain joins TRBV12-3 or TRBV12-4 to TRBJ2-1; D is perhaps TRBD1 or TRBD2 (5 bases each). With 2 bases removed from V and 6 bases from J, the gap between germline ends came to 17 bases. The CDR3 covers 16 residues. CDR3: CASSLTTGPQFNEQFF. The CDR3 coding sequence is TGTGCCAGCAGTTTAACCACGGGACCACAATTCAATGAGCAGTTCTTC.

The V gene is TRBV7-8, the J gene TRBJ1-5; no clear D gene. The V end was cut by 1 base, the J end by 0 bases, with 7 bases between. Germline V gives CDR1 SGHVS, CDR2 FQNEAQ. CDR3 length: 15 amino acids. DNA for the CDR3: TGTGCCAGCAGCTTAGGGACGACTAGCAATCAGCCCCAGCATTTT. The encoded protein is CASSLGTTSNQPQHF.